A single TCR beta chain is shown here with its context. Authors' analysis steps: Estimation of nucleated cell counts was performed using reference gene primer amplification. The method was immunoSEQ multiplex PCR; TCRdb's version includes in-frame clones alone and lacks a portion of them. The V and J calls and the clone size are those of that table, but D and trimming were determined from the DNA. Of 190,000 or so clones in the sample, approximately 86% were seen once. Germline V gene lookup returns CDR1 MNHEY and CDR2 SMNVEV (reference sequence). There are 19 residues in the CDR3. The V and J ends lost 4 bases and 1 base, in that order; junction bases with no gene match: 13. This record belongs to a study of blood T cell repertoires in COVID-19. Across the study: Sources were T cells, B-cell-depleted T cells, or PBMCs; the material itself was cDNA or gDNA.

The sequencing input was PBMCs or T cells enriched from blood (not recorded which). The clonotype was recovered from a man younger than 35 with acute COVID-19. The chain is built from TRBV27 and TRBJ2-4; 10 bases agree with TRBD1. The CDR3 DNA sequence: TGTGCCAGCAGTTCCGCTGCCACAACGGGACAGGGGGCCAAAAACATTCAGTACTTC. Its translation: CASSSAATTGQGAKNIQYF.